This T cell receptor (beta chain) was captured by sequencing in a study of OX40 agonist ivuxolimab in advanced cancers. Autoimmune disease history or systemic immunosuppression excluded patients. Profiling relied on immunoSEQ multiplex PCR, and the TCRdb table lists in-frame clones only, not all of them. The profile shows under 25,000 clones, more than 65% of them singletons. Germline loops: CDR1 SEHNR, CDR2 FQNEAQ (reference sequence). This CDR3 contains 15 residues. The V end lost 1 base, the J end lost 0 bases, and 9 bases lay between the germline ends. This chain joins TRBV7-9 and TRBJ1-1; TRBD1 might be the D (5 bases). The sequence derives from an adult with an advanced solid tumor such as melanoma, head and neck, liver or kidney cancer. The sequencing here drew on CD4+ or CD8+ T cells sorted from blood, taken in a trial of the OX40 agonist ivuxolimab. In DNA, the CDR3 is TGTGCCAGCAGCTTAGGGACACTTATGAACACTGAAGCTTTCTTT. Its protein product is CASSLGTLMNTEAFF. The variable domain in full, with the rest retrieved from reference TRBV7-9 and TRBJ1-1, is DTGVSQNPRHKITKRGQNVTFRCDPISEHNRLYWYRQTLGQGPEFLTYFQNEAQLEKSRLLSDRFSAERPKGSFSTLEIQRTEQGDSAMYLCASSLGTLMNTEAFFGQGTRLTVV.